These 32 T cell receptor beta chains were sequenced from one sample in a study of low-dose radiotherapy and immunotherapy resistance in tumors. TRAV- and TRBV-specific primers, spanning alpha and beta chains, primed first-strand cDNA. Using a constant-region primer together with a V-primer adapter, TCRs were subjected to 15 to 20 PCR cycles of amplification. TCRdb used MiXCR to reprocess the reads, holding one entry per CDR3 protein. The sample yields approximately 7,300 distinct CDR3 sequences, roughly 82% seen once. The receptors stem from a human donor with advanced metastatic prostate, ovarian, gallbladder or colorectal cancer (not recorded which). This table probably holds off-target reads from a library built for another chain.

This chain connects TRBV9 to TRBJ1-6; 10 nucleotides align to TRBD1. From germline, CDR1 is SGDLS and CDR2 YYNGEE. Losses at the gene ends were 4 bases for V and 6 bases for J; bases not matched to a gene: 4. The CDR3 runs to 15 residues. The CDR3 region has the DNA TGTGCCAGCAGCCCAAGGGACAGGGGTAATTCACCCCTCCACTTT. This gives the protein CASSPRDRGNSPLHF.

This clonotype has only one observation. The genes are TRBV6-2 or TRBV6-3 and TRBJ2-7, with D perhaps assigned TRBD1 or TRBD2 (5 bases each). The CDR3 runs 15 residues. Trimming shortened V by 6 bases and J by 0 bases, and 15 bases separated the two germline ends. The V gene's germline CDR1 is MNHEY and CDR2 SVGEGT. The CDR3 nucleotides read TGTGCCAGCAGAACGGGACGCCACCCCTCCTACGAGCAGTACTTC. As protein: CASRTGRHPSYEQYF.

This rearrangement joins TRBV15 to TRBJ2-5; 11 bases map to TRBD2. The J call may be in error: the DNA end matches TRBJ2-1 better. This CDR3 spans 18 amino acids. The germline gives CDR1 LNHNV, CDR2 YYDKDF (reference sequence). The CDR3 here is CATSRPRYRLAGQETQFF. The DNA for the CDR3 is TGTGCCACCAGCAGACCAAGGTACCGACTAGCGGGGCAAGAGACCCAGTTCTTC.

As to this clonotype: An end of the junction does not agree with germline; a read error may underlie this. J is TRBJ2-5 and V is TRBV2; 7 bases fit TRBD2. Per germline, CDR1 SNHLY and CDR2 FYNNEI. The CDR3 has 13 residues. CDR3 nucleotide sequence: TGTACCAGCAGTGTGGGGGGGCAAGAGACCCAGTACTTC. Translated, it gives CTSSVGGQETQYF.

The rearrangement uses TRBV6-1 and TRBJ2-7; TRBD1 agrees at 8 bases. The CDR3 is made up of 13 amino acids. The germline gives CDR1 MNHNS, CDR2 SASEGT. With 8 bases clipped from V and 0 bases from J, the junction kept 3 bases outside the gene matches. CDR3 nucleotide sequence: TGTGCCAGCCACAGGGGGAACTCCTACGAGCAGTACTTC. It yields the protein CASHRGNSYEQYF.

The chain links TRBV20-1 to TRBJ2-2; the match to TRBD2 covers 13 bases. Per germline, CDR1 DFQATT and CDR2 SNEGSKA (reference sequence). Trimming cost V 4 bases and J 5 bases; bases outside gene matches: 7. The CDR3 length is 16 residues. The CDR3 DNA reads TGCAGTGCTATCCCCCGACTAGCGGGGGGAACCGGGGAGCTGTTTTTT. Protein: CSAIPRLAGGTGELFF.

The J gene is TRBJ1-1, the V gene TRBV6-2 or TRBV6-3, with 7 bases matching TRBD1. J lost 6 bases, V lost 6 bases, and 7 bases had no gene match. CDR3 length: 13 amino acids. The germline V gene has CDR1 MNHEY and CDR2 SVGEGT. CDR3 sequence: CASRSDRAAEAFF. Written as DNA, the CDR3 is TGTGCCAGCAGATCTGACAGGGCGGCTGAAGCTTTCTTT.

The chain has TRBV7-8 and TRBJ1-2, with 12 bases that match TRBD1. The germline V gene encodes CDR1 SGHVS and CDR2 FQNEAQ. The length of the CDR3 is 19 residues. V gave up 1 base and J gave up 7 bases; unmatched junction bases: 16. As DNA, the CDR3 is TGTGCCAGCAGCTTAGGACGTTTTGGGACAGGGGGCGCGGAGGGTGGCTACACCTTC. Translation: CASSLGRFGTGGAEGGYTF.

The rearrangement joins TRBV29-1 to TRBJ2-3; TRBD2 agrees at 8 bases. V trimming: 4 bases; J trimming: 5 bases; junction bases outside the gene matches: 17. The CDR3 runs to 17 residues. From germline, CDR1 is SQVTM and CDR2 ANQGSEA. The CDR3: CSVGRQEEAGAGDTQYF. The CDR3 nucleotides read TGCAGCGTTGGGCGCCAGGAGGAAGCGGGGGCGGGAGATACGCAGTATTTT.

The V gene is TRBV10-1, the J gene TRBJ1-6, with 10 bases aligning to TRBD1. Losses at the gene ends were 0 bases for V and 8 bases for J; bases not matched to a gene: 1. CDR1 is WNHNN, CDR2 SYGVQD, per germline (reference sequence). This CDR3 contains 15 residues. CDR3 amino acids: CASSESGQGYSPLHF. The CDR3 nucleotides read TGCGCCAGCAGTGAGTCGGGACAGGGGTATTCACCCCTCCACTTT.

V is TRBV24-1 and J is TRBJ2-7; D gene ambiguous. V dropped 12 bases and J dropped 3 bases, with 14 bases sitting between them. This CDR3 is built from 12 residues. The germline CDR1 and CDR2 sequences are KGHDR and SFDVKD. CDR3 region: CAHPNDLYEQYF. For the CDR3, the DNA is TGTGCCCACCCAAATGACCTCTACGAGCAGTACTTC.

The rearrangement uses TRBV7-9 and TRBJ1-1; D is perhaps TRBD1 (5 bases). Germline V lookup: CDR1 SEHNR, CDR2 FQNEAQ (reference sequence). Trimming pared 1 base from V and 10 bases from J, leaving 7 bases between. The CDR3 is made up of 11 amino acids. The CDR3 reads CASSLGGPAFF. DNA for the CDR3: TGTGCCAGCAGCTTAGGGGGCCCAGCTTTCTTT. Based on the CDR3 plus reference TRBV7-9 and TRBJ1-1, the full variable domain is DTGVSQNPRHKITKRGQNVTFRCDPISEHNRLYWYRQTLGQGPEFLTYFQNEAQLEKSRLLSDRFSAERPKGSFSTLEIQRTEQGDSAMYLCASSLGGPAFFGQGTRLTVV.

This clonotype has more than one count but fewer than ten. The chain carries TRBV10-3 and TRBJ2-3, with D perhaps given as TRBD1 or TRBD2 (5 bases each). The CDR3 totals 13 residues. CDR1 is ENHRY and CDR2 is SYGVKD in the germline V gene. V was shortened by 4 bases and J by 2 bases, with 7 bases between the two germline ends. The chain's CDR3 is CAISGGPTDTQYF. The DNA of the CDR3 is TGTGCCATCAGTGGGGGACCCACAGATACGCAGTATTTT.

The chain carries TRBV29-1 and TRBJ2-5; D not certain. Trimming took off 7 bases at V and 3 bases at J, with 18 bases between the two ends. This CDR3 comprises 14 residues. CDR1 and CDR2 from the germline V gene are SQVTM and ANQGSEA. CDR3 amino acids: CSGAAAVSKETQYF. CDR3 bases: TGCAGCGGCGCGGCGGCAGTTTCGAAAGAGACCCAGTACTTC.

This sequence joins TRBV2 and TRBJ2-5; 8 bases fit TRBD1. V was clipped by 6 bases and J by 7 bases; unmatched bases: 13. The CDR3 is 15 amino acids. CDR1 is SNHLY and CDR2 is FYNNEI in the germline V gene. CDR3 sequence: CASSVLSAQGGTQYF. DNA for the CDR3: TGTGCCAGCAGCGTTCTATCCGCACAGGGGGGGACCCAGTACTTC. Complete variable domain (other parts from reference TRBV2 and TRBJ2-5): EPEVTQTPSHQVTQMGQEVILRCVPISNHLYFYWYRQILGQKVEFLVSFYNNEISEKSEIFDDQFSVERPDGSNFTLKIRSTKLEDSAMYFCASSVLSAQGGTQYFGPGTRLLVL.

V is TRBV12-3 or TRBV12-4 and J is TRBJ2-1; D ambiguous. This CDR3 is built from 13 residues. The V gene lost 1 base and the J gene lost 6 bases, with 7 bases spanning the gap. The CDR3 DNA is TGTGCCAGCAGTTTAGGGTATCGCAATGAGCAGTTCTTC. Translating gives CASSLGYRNEQFF.

V and J are TRBV5-1 and TRBJ2-7; D remains ambiguous. CDR1 and CDR2 from the germline V gene are SGHRS and YFSETQ. There are 14 residues in the CDR3. V lost 0 bases to trimming and J lost 0 bases, with 7 bases between them. The chain's CDR3 is CASSLAGRSYEQYF. In nucleotides, the CDR3 is TGCGCCAGCAGCTTGGCCGGCCGCTCCTACGAGCAGTACTTC.

V is TRBV5-1 and J is TRBJ1-2; maybe TRBD1 (5 bases). Trimming pared 3 bases from V and 4 bases from J, leaving 16 bases between. Looked up from germline, CDR1 is SGHRS and CDR2 is YFSETQ. The CDR3 runs to 15 residues. The CDR3 bases are TGCGCCAGCAGCTCACAGACAGAAAGGGCCTATGGCTACACCTTC. Translated: CASSSQTERAYGYTF.

This chain joins TRBV12-3 or TRBV12-4 and TRBJ1-6; D unclear. The V gene lost 7 bases and the J gene lost 8 bases, with 9 bases spanning the gap. This CDR3 region has 12 residues. In DNA, the CDR3 is TGTGCCAGCAAGTTTCCGGATTCACCCCTCCACTTT. This encodes CASKFPDSPLHF.

The rearrangement joins TRBV7-9 to TRBJ1-3, with no clear D. V was shortened by 5 bases and J by 4 bases, with 15 bases between the two germline ends. Germline V gene lookup returns CDR1 SEHNR and CDR2 FQNEAQ (reference sequence). The CDR3 totals 15 residues. DNA of the CDR3: TGTGCCAGCAGCCTCAGTCGGGCGTTGGGAAACACCATATATTTT. Residues: CASSLSRALGNTIYF.

V usage is TRBV2 and J usage is TRBJ2-7, with D hard to call. The CDR3 is made up of 12 amino acids. V was cut by 5 bases and J by 3 bases, with 8 bases left in between. The germline V gene encodes CDR1 SNHLY and CDR2 FYNNEI. The CDR3 is CASSMDGYEQYF. DNA of the CDR3: TGTGCCAGCAGTATGGACGGCTACGAGCAGTACTTC.

V gene TRBV3-1 combines with J gene TRBJ1-6; D unclear. Looked up from germline, CDR1 is LGHDT and CDR2 is YNNKEL (reference sequence). This CDR3 is built from 15 residues. V lost 2 bases and J lost 4, with 9 bases in between. In nucleotides, the CDR3 is TGTGCCAGCAGCCAAAAGAGAACGTATAATTCACCCCTCCACTTT. It yields the protein CASSQKRTYNSPLHF.

V gene TRBV4-2 combines with J gene TRBJ1-2; D is unclear. V shed 3 bases and J shed 4 bases, with 15 bases lying between them. Germline V CDR1 and CDR2: LGHNA, YNFKEQ. The CDR3 contains 15 residues. This chain's CDR3 is CASSQSQIGVYGYTF. The CDR3 nucleotides read TGTGCCAGCAGCCAGAGCCAAATCGGAGTCTATGGCTACACCTTC.

The CDR3 nucleotides are TGCAGTGCTAGAGAGTGGGGGACAGATACGCAGTATTTT. It codes for CSAREWGTDTQYF. J is TRBJ2-3 and V is TRBV20-1; D may be TRBD1 or TRBD2 (5 bases each). Trimming took off 0 bases at V and 3 bases at J, with 7 bases between the two ends. Germline assignment: CDR1 DFQATT and CDR2 SNEGSKA (reference sequence). The CDR3 contains 13 residues.

The rearrangement links TRBV20-1 to TRBJ2-1, with TRBD2 identical over 8 bases. V lost 2 bases and J lost 7; bases outside the gene matches: 10. Germline values: CDR1 DFQATT, CDR2 SNEGSKA (reference sequence). This CDR3 has 15 residues. CDR3 sequence reads: CSARLPSGGSNEQFF. The CDR3 nucleotides read TGCAGTGCTAGACTTCCCAGCGGGGGATCTAATGAGCAGTTCTTC.

The rearrangement joins TRBV6-5 to TRBJ2-1, with TRBD2 matching over 12 bases. Germline CDR1 and CDR2: MNHEY and SVGAGI. The CDR3 consists of 16 residues. V dropped 4 bases and J dropped 7; count of bases not matched to a gene: 8. CDR3 residues: CASSLRASGGVNEQFF. CDR3 nucleotide sequence: TGTGCCAGCAGTTTACGGGCTAGCGGGGGGGTGAATGAGCAGTTCTTC.

The chain links TRBV5-1 to TRBJ1-1; maybe TRBD1 (5 bases). V dropped 2 bases and J dropped 1 base, with 9 bases sitting between them. CDR3 length equals 14 residues. Germline-derived CDR1 and CDR2 are SGHRS and YFSETQ. The CDR3 here is CASSFSGGNTEAFF. The DNA for the CDR3 is TGCGCCAGCAGCTTTAGCGGGGGGAACACTGAAGCTTTCTTT. Using reference TRBV5-1 and TRBJ1-1 for the parts outside the CDR3, the full variable domain is KAGVTQTPRYLIKTRGQQVTLSCSPISGHRSVSWYQQTPGQGLQFLFEYFSETQRNKGNFPGRFSGRQFSNSRSEMNVSTLELGDSALYLCASSFSGGNTEAFFGQGTRLTVV.

This chain connects TRBV5-6 to TRBJ2-7; 7 nucleotides agree with TRBD2. This CDR3 spans 14 amino acids. Germline V gives CDR1 SGHDT, CDR2 YYEEEE. The ends lost 0 bases at V and 1 base at J; junction bases unmatched: 1. The CDR3 region is CASSLAGGSYEQYF. The CDR3 nucleotides read TGTGCCAGCAGCTTGGCGGGGGGATCCTACGAGCAGTACTTC.

The chain recombines TRBV19 with TRBJ2-3; maybe TRBD2 (6 bases). Germline V gene data show CDR1 as LNHDA and CDR2 as SQIVND (reference sequence). V was cut by 6 bases and J by 5 bases, with 15 bases left in between. CDR3 size: 14 residues. The CDR3 loop is CASSGGREGDTQYF. For the CDR3, the DNA is TGTGCCAGTAGCGGGGGACGGGAAGGAGATACGCAGTATTTT.

The chain is built from TRBV5-1 and TRBJ2-2; 10 bases are shared with TRBD2. CDR3 length equals 19 residues. J was trimmed by 6 bases and V by 2 bases; bases with no gene match: 16. Per germline, CDR1 SGHRS and CDR2 YFSETQ. The CDR3, as DNA: TGCGCCAGCAGCTTAACAGTCGCACTAGCGGGAACCGGATCCGGGGAGCTGTTTTTT. Its translation: CASSLTVALAGTGSGELFF.

The chain is built from TRBV3-1 and TRBJ2-7; 7 bases fit TRBD1. V gave up 3 bases and J gave up 2 bases; unmatched junction bases: 1. Germline values: CDR1 LGHDT, CDR2 YNNKEL (reference sequence). The CDR3 covers 13 residues. The CDR3 loop is CASSHGTAYEQYF. The DNA for the CDR3 is TGTGCCAGCAGCCATGGGACAGCCTACGAGCAGTACTTC.

This clonotype came up a few times. The rearrangement joins TRBV5-6 to TRBJ2-7, with no clear D. The CDR3 is 12 amino acids. Germline V gives CDR1 SGHDT, CDR2 YYEEEE. Trimming removed 4 bases from V and 3 bases from J, with 8 bases in between. The CDR3 region is CASSVDLYEQYF. CDR3 DNA: TGTGCCAGCAGCGTGGACCTCTACGAGCAGTACTTC.